The T cell receptor beta chain under discussion was sequenced for a study of shared clonotypes between healthy human individuals. Genomic DNA (from each subset) was split evenly across several immunoSEQ plates. Original handling: ImmunoSEQ only sent back junction sequences with no quality scores, so filtering was done differently. The assay was immunoSEQ multiplex PCR, and TCRdb's table has in-frame clones only and misses some. V and J calls and clone size come straight from that table; D and trimming were deduced from the DNA. The table has roughly 1,000,000 clones, approximately 78% seen once. The CDR3 runs 15 residues. Losses at the gene ends were 6 bases for V and 2 bases for J; bases not matched to a gene: 7. Germline V gives CDR1 MDHEN, CDR2 SYDVKM.

The TCR comes from a man aged 18 to 29 in good health. Some clones in this sample may be carry-over from other donors' samples. The sample taken for sequencing was memory CD4+ T cells from PBMCs. As for subset: CD45RA-negative fraction. The J gene is TRBJ2-7, the V gene TRBV28; 10 nucleotides match TRBD2. CDR3 amino acids: CASRPGTSEAYEQYF. The DNA of the CDR3 is TGTGCCAGCAGGCCAGGGACTAGCGAAGCCTACGAGCAGTACTTC.